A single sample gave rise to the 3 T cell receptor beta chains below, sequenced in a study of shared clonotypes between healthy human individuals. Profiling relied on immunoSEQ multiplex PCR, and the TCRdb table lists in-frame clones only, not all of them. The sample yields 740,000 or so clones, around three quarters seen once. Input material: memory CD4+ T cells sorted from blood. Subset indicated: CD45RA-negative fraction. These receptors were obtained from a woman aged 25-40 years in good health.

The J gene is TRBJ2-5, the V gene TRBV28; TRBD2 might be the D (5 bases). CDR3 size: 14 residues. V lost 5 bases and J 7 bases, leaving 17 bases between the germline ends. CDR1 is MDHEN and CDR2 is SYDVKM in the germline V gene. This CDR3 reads CASSPRTDWGTQYF. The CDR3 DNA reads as TGTGCCAGCAGTCCCAGGACTGATTGGGGGACCCAGTACTTC.

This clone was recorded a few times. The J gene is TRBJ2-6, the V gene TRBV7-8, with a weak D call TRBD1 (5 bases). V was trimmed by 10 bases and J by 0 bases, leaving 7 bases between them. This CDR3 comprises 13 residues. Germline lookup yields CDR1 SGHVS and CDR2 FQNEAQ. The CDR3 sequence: CAITGSGANVLTF. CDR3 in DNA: TGTGCCATAACAGGCTCTGGGGCCAACGTCCTGACTTTC.

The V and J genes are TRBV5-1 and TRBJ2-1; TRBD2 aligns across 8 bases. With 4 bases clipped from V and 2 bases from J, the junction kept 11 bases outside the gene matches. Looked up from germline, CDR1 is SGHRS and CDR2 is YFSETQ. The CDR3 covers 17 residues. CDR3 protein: CASSPGRLAGPYNEQFF. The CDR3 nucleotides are TGCGCCAGCAGCCCAGGGCGTCTAGCGGGCCCCTACAATGAGCAGTTCTTC.